These 16 T cell receptor beta chains were sequenced from one sample in a study of a mutant IDH1 vaccine in newly diagnosed glioma (dated by TCRdb to the early 2020s). The sample's time point label is to be understood as: week 11, during vaccination. Each vaccine dose, consisting of 300 ug of a 20-mer mutant IDH1 peptide in Montanide, was administered subcutaneously with topical imiquimod. Preparation of the library involved the immunoSEQ multiplex PCR assay. In TCRdb, the immuneACCESS table is reduced to in-frame sequences with V and J assigned. These tables do not hold every clone; where another copy was compared, an unresolved V gene accounts for under half, and the others remain unexplained. The sample table contains roughly 130,000 clones; only one count was recorded for about 80% of them. In total, the top ten clones hold 5.5% of the sample. These receptors are not linked to any known antigen.

Sequencing was performed on PBMCs, taken from a glioma patient whose treatment included an IDH1 peptide vaccine. The receptor set was obtained from a middle-aged man with glioma.

The CDR3 loop is CASSLGGGADTQYF. CDR3 in DNA: TGTGCCAGCAGCTTAGGCGGGGGGGCGGATACGCAGTATTTT. V is TRBV7-8 and J is TRBJ2-3; 9 bases are a match to TRBD2. J gave up 6 bases and V 1 base, and 2 bases lay outside the gene matches. CDR3 size: 14 residues. Germline loops: CDR1 SGHVS, CDR2 FQNEAQ.

This rearrangement joins TRBV9 to TRBJ2-1, with no clear D. Germline-derived CDR1 and CDR2 are SGDLS and YYNGEE. Trimming took 2 bases from V and 5 from J, leaving 8 bases between them. This CDR3 has 13 amino acids. The CDR3: CASSVAENNEQFF. CDR3 DNA: TGTGCCAGCAGCGTGGCGGAGAACAATGAGCAGTTCTTC.

The table lists this clone with a few counts. This chain connects TRBV11-3 to TRBJ1-3; 7 bases line up with TRBD1. The CDR3 is 14 amino acids. Germline V gene lookup returns CDR1 SGHNT and CDR2 YENEEA. With V trimmed by 5 bases and J by 0 bases, 1 base remained unmatched. The CDR3 sequence is CASSEGASGNTIYF. DNA of the CDR3: TGTGCCAGCAGCGAGGGGGCCTCTGGAAACACCATATATTTT.

This chain links TRBV4-3 with TRBJ2-7, with TRBD2 matching over 7 bases. CDR1 LGHNA and CDR2 YSLEER come from the germline V gene. V trimming: 6 bases; J trimming: 7 bases; junction bases outside the gene matches: 12. This CDR3 contains 14 residues. CDR3 residues: CASSLGLVMGEQYF. In nucleotides, the CDR3 is TGCGCCAGCAGTTTAGGACTAGTGATGGGGGAGCAGTACTTC.

This chain joins TRBV7-2 and TRBJ1-1, with D maybe TRBD1 (5 bases). The CDR3 spans 15 residues. Germline loops: CDR1 SGHTA, CDR2 FQGNSA. Between the trimmed V and J ends, which lost 4 bases and 5 bases, there was a span of 17 bases. The CDR3 DNA reads as TGTGCCAGCAGCTGGCCGGGGCGGGGAAAGACTGAAGCTTTCTTT. Residues: CASSWPGRGKTEAFF.

The chain uses TRBV18 and TRBJ1-3, with 11 bases identical to TRBD1. Trimming removed 3 bases from V and 1 base from J; junction bases left unmatched: 11. The germline V gene has CDR1 KGHSH and CDR2 LQKENI. The CDR3 is made up of 19 amino acids. The CDR3 nucleotides are TGTGCCAGCTCACCTATCGCCGGACAGGGGGCTTTATCTGGAAACACCATATATTTT. Amino acids: CASSPIAGQGALSGNTIYF. Variable domain in full (rest from reference TRBV18 and TRBJ1-3): NAGVMQNPRHLVRRRGQEARLRCSPMKGHSHVYWYRQLPEEGLKFMVYLQKENIIDESGMPKERFSAEFPKEGPSILRIQQVVRGDSAAYFCASSPIAGQGALSGNTIYFGEGSWLTVV.

This rearrangement joins TRBV4-1 to TRBJ2-7; D not resolved. The CDR3 is 13 residues long. V lost 0 bases and J 2 bases, leaving 5 bases between the germline ends. CDR1 and CDR2 (germline): MGHRA, YSYEKL. Here the CDR3 reads CASSQDITYEQYF. In DNA form, the CDR3 reads TGCGCCAGCAGCCAAGATATCACCTACGAGCAGTACTTC.

This clone was observed once. The rearrangement uses TRBV13 and TRBJ1-3; D ambiguous. The CDR3 is 14 residues long. V was trimmed by 5 bases and J by 1 base, leaving 9 bases between them. Germline lookup yields CDR1 PRHDT and CDR2 FYEKMQ (reference sequence). In nucleotides, the CDR3 is TGTGCCAGCAGCCTCGGGTCGTCTGGAAACACCATATATTTT. Translated, it gives CASSLGSSGNTIYF.

This clone was found a few times. The chain uses TRBV29-1 and TRBJ2-1; D uncertain. The CDR3 covers 14 residues. Trimming cost V 4 bases and J 9 bases, with 19 bases left between them. Germline values: CDR1 SQVTM, CDR2 ANQGSEA. This CDR3 is CSVGAVGINFEQFF. The CDR3 region has the DNA TGCAGCGTTGGGGCAGTAGGGATAAACTTTGAGCAGTTCTTC.

This clone was counted between two and nine times. The CDR3 here is CAIREPGQAPYGYTF. The CDR3 bases are TGTGCCATCAGGGAGCCGGGACAGGCACCCTATGGCTACACCTTC. The chain is built from TRBV10-3 and TRBJ1-2; 8 bases are a match to TRBD1. The germline V gene encodes CDR1 ENHRY and CDR2 SYGVKD. V dropped 6 bases and J dropped 4; count of bases not matched to a gene: 10. The CDR3 consists of 15 residues.

This clone was counted only a few times. This chain links TRBV14 with TRBJ2-5, with a weak D call TRBD1 (5 bases). Germline loops: CDR1 SGHDN, CDR2 FVKESK. Trimming took off 8 bases at V and 1 base at J, with 8 bases between the two ends. This CDR3 region has 12 residues. CDR3 sequence reads: CASGAAQETQYF. The CDR3 DNA follows: TGTGCCAGCGGGGCGGCCCAAGAGACCCAGTACTTC. Supplemented by reference TRBV14 and TRBJ2-5, the full variable domain reads EAGVTQFPSHSVIEKGQTVTLRCDPISGHDNLYWYRRVMGKEIKFLLHFVKESKQDESGMPNNRFLAERTGGTYSTLKVQPAELEDSGVYFCASGAAQETQYFGPGTRLLVL.

This clone occurred once. The junction and the germline gene differ at one end; a read error may be behind it. This rearrangement joins TRBV7-7 to TRBJ2-1, with no clear D. The CDR3 spans 12 residues. Germline values: CDR1 SSHAT, CDR2 FNYEAQ (reference sequence). The CDR3 is CASSPYNSEQFF. The CDR3 DNA sequence: TGTGCTAGCAGCCCCTATAACAGTGAGCAGTTCTTC.

The V gene is TRBV6-5, the J gene TRBJ1-2; D gene uncertain. CDR3 length: 14 residues. CDR1 and CDR2 (germline): MNHEY, SVGAGI. V lost 0 bases and J 7 bases, leaving 12 bases between the germline ends. CDR3: CASSYSVGAAGYTF. CDR3 in DNA: TGTGCCAGCAGTTACTCTGTGGGCGCAGCTGGCTACACCTTC.

The V call is TRBV29-1, the J call TRBJ2-7; 8 positions match TRBD1. Per the germline V gene, CDR1 is SQVTM and CDR2 is ANQGSEA. The CDR3 consists of 11 residues. The junction had 3 bases not matched to a gene; V was cut back by 5 bases and J by 6 bases. CDR3 sequence: CSVIQGGEQYF. The CDR3 nucleotides read TGCAGCGTTATACAGGGGGGCGAGCAGTACTTC.

V and J are TRBV6-5 and TRBJ1-1, with D hard to call. Germline V CDR1 and CDR2: MNHEY, SVGAGI. The V gene lost 4 bases and the J gene lost 1 base, with 7 bases spanning the gap. The CDR3 length is 13 residues. The CDR3 sequence: CASSSEPNTEAFF. CDR3 nucleotides: TGTGCCAGCAGTTCAGAGCCGAACACTGAAGCTTTCTTT.

This chain uses TRBV21-1 with TRBJ2-5; the DNA was not used to check the table's D call, TRBD2. TRBV21-1 is designated a pseudogene. This CDR3 contains 16 residues. The CDR3 is CASSTWTGWYQETQYF. The CDR3 bases are TGTGCCAGCAGCACGTGGACGGGGTGGTACCAAGAGACCCAGTACTTC.